The sequence of this T cell receptor (beta chain) was determined in a study of blood T cell repertoires in COVID-19. For the study at large: From T cells, B-cell-depleted T cells, or PBMCs came the material, which was cDNA or gDNA.

Data came from immunoSEQ multiplex PCR; TCRdb stores just in-frame clones and leaves some out. Here the sample spans more than 90,000 clones, roughly 80% being singletons. This clone was found many times. The trim removed 2 bases at V and 1 base at J, leaving 4 bases unmatched. This CDR3 has 15 amino acids. Germline V gene lookup returns CDR1 SGDLS and CDR2 YYNGEE. Sample: peripheral blood. The sequence derives from a man aged 50-60 years with acute or convalescent COVID-19. The chain carries TRBV9 and TRBJ2-5, with TRBD2 matching 8 bases. CDR3 in amino acids: CASSVTGRVQETQYF. In DNA, the CDR3 is TGTGCCAGCAGCGTGACCGGGAGGGTCCAAGAGACCCAGTACTTC.